The clone carrying this T cell receptor (beta chain) was observed many times. The target antigen is unknown. The data were taken from a study of regulatory T cells in long-lasting Graves disease. Notes on the study in general: Those with persistent Graves' had less TCR diversity than newly diagnosed patients.

Time point: newly diagnosed GD, antithyroid drugs for less than 3 months. PBMC-extracted RNA yielded the TCR library. American Thyroid Association guidelines served as the basis for diagnosing Graves' disease. Relying on iRepertoire HTBI primers and Arm-PCR of CDR3 regions, the team built TCR beta libraries. MiXCR, applied by TCRdb to the multiplex PCR reads, yields one record per CDR3 protein. The sample includes 500,000 or so distinct CDR3 sequences, about 15% of them seen just once. These sequences were also reported in another study, on T cells in Graves' hyperthyroidism and ophthalmopathy. That work states: No progression to ophthalmopathy during 18 months of follow-up defined stable disease.

This specimen consisted of peripheral blood mononuclear cells (PBMCs), obtained at new diagnosis, from a patient treated with antithyroid drugs. The sequence was obtained from a woman aged 40-60 years with Graves disease.

For the CDR3, the DNA is TGTGCCAGCAGCTTACGCCCCGGGATTAGCAATCAGCCCCAGCATTTT. Translation: CASSLRPGISNQPQHF. The chain carries TRBV7-2 and TRBJ1-5; no clear D gene. Looked up from germline, CDR1 is SGHTA and CDR2 is FQGNSA. The CDR3 has 16 residues. V lost 2 bases to trimming and J lost 0 bases, with 11 bases between them.